These T cell receptor beta chains were read from a single sample in a study of cytomegalovirus exposure and HLA in healthy donors. Sequencing was performed with immunoSEQ multiplex PCR; in TCRdb, only in-frame clones are kept and a portion is missing. The data show approximately 220,000 clones, with under 80% seen just once and 0.2% to 0.25% held by the top ten. Source material: PBMCs. These receptors were taken from a girl aged 2 to 10 in good health and CMV-seronegative. The CDR3 runs from the conserved cysteine through the conserved F or W. D genes are given only for firm matches. Rows give clone size only sometimes, using once, few, many, or a class for an expanded clone.

clone_size d_call cdr3_length j_call v_call cdr3_nt cdr3_aa
NA TRBD2 13 TRBJ2-1 TRBV27 TGTGCCAGCAGTTTATCGGGAGGGAATGAGCAGTTCTTC CASSLSGGNEQFF
NA TRBD2 16 TRBJ2-1 TRBV18 TGTGCCAGCTCAATTCTTAGCGGGAGAACCTACAATGAGCAGTTCTTC CASSILSGRTYNEQFF
NA TRBD1 18 TRBJ1-1 TRBV29-1 TGCAGCGTTGGCAGGGCCCCGGGACAGCCCCCTTTGGGTACTGAAGCTTTCTTT CSVGRAPGQPPLGTEAFF
NA TRBD1 15 TRBJ2-7 TRBV19 TGTGCCAGTAGTATAGAGCAGGGGGCGACCTACGAGCAGTACTTC CASSIEQGATYEQYF
NA NA 15 TRBJ1-1 TRBV14 TGTGCCAGCAGCCAACGGGGTGGGGTCGGGACTGAAGCTTTCTTT CASSQRGGVGTEAFF
NA TRBD2 18 TRBJ2-3 TRBV4-1 TGCGCCAGCAGCCATTCCGGGACTAGCGGCTCTAGCACAGATACGCAGTATTTT CASSHSGTSGSSTDTQYF
NA TRBD2 15 TRBJ2-1 TRBV12-5 TGTGCTAGTGGTTCCGGGACTAGCGGGATGAATGAGCAGTTCTTC CASGSGTSGMNEQFF
NA NA 13 TRBJ2-7 TRBV5-1 TGCGCCAGCACCAACCCGGGATCAACAGAGGAGTACTTC CASTNPGSTEEYF
NA NA 15 TRBJ1-5 TRBV6-1 TGTGCCAGCAGTGATGAGTCGGGCGCGGGTCAGCCCCAGCATTTT CASSDESGAGQPQHF
NA TRBD2 15 TRBJ2-4 TRBV2 TGTGCCAGCAGTGAAGAGCGGGGGGGCCGGCACATTCAGTACTTC CASSEERGGRHIQYF
NA NA 15 TRBJ1-6 TRBV19 TGTGCCAGCAGCCAGGGATCCCAATATAATTCACCCCTCCACTTT CASSQGSQYNSPLHF
few TRBD1 12 TRBJ1-1 TRBV6-5 TGTGCCAGCAGCGAGGACAGGGATGAAGCTTTCTTT CASSEDRDEAFF
NA NA 14 TRBJ1-2 TRBV10-3 TGTGCCATCAGCCCCCCCGGGGGTAACTATGGCTACACCTTC CAISPPGGNYGYTF
NA TRBD1 16 TRBJ2-1 TRBV7-6 TGTGCCAGCACTCTTCGACAGGGTCTGTCCTACAATGAGCAGTTCTTC CASTLRQGLSYNEQFF
NA NA 12 TRBJ1-2 TRBV7-9 TGTGCCAGCAGCTCTGGGGCCTATGGCTACACCTTC CASSSGAYGYTF
NA NA 13 TRBJ1-2 TRBV29-1 TGCAGCGTTACGGGCAGGGCTAACTATGGCTACACCTTC CSVTGRANYGYTF
NA TRBD2 16 TRBJ2-1 TRBV7-8 TGTGCCAGCAGCTTAGTATACTCTAGCGGGAGAGGGGAGCAGTTCTTC CASSLVYSSGRGEQFF
few TRBD2 16 TRBJ2-1 TRBV6-4 TGTGCCAGCAGTGAGTCGAGCGGGGGGGGAAACAATGAGCAGTTCTTC CASSESSGGGNNEQFF
NA NA 12 TRBJ1-2 TRBV19 TGTGCCAGTAGTGAGGGCTACTATGGCTACACCTTC CASSEGYYGYTF
NA NA 16 TRBJ1-1 TRBV4-2 TGTGCCAGCAGCCAAGAAAAATTAACAGGGTACACTGAAGCTTTCTTT CASSQEKLTGYTEAFF
few NA 16 TRBJ2-2 TRBV5-1 TGCGCCAGCAACCTTGGTGGGACATATTACACCGGGGAGCTGTTTTTT CASNLGGTYYTGELFF
NA TRBD1 15 TRBJ1-6 TRBV25-1 TGTGCCAGCAGTGACACAGGGGTCTGGAATTCACCCCTCCACTTT CASSDTGVWNSPLHF
NA NA 16 TRBJ1-1 TRBV18 TGTGCCAGCTCACCACCGAGGGGAGGGGGGAGCACTGAAGCTTTCTTT CASSPPRGGGSTEAFF
NA NA 12 TRBJ1-1 TRBV30 TGTGCCTGGAGTGACCGGGAACCTGAAGCTTTCTTT CAWSDREPEAFF
few TRBD2 15 TRBJ2-1 TRBV2 TGTGCCAGCAGCTTGCGGACTAGCGGGTCTAGGGAGCAGTTCTTC CASSLRTSGSREQFF
few NA 15 TRBJ1-2 TRBV5-6 TGTGCCAGCAGCCCGTACCAGACAGCGAGCTATGGCTACACCTTC CASSPYQTASYGYTF
NA NA 13 TRBJ2-2 TRBV7-2 TGTGCCAGCAGCTTATTAGCCGCCGGGGAGCTGTTTTTT CASSLLAAGELFF
once NA 13 TRBJ2-1 TRBV5-1 TGCGCCAGCAGCTTGAACGGAGGCAATGAGCAGTTCTTC CASSLNGGNEQFF
NA NA 15 TRBJ2-4 TRBV6-1 TGTGCCAGCAAATTTTTCGAGGGTGCCAAAAACATTCAGTACTTC CASKFFEGAKNIQYF
NA NA 15 TRBJ2-3 TRBV15 TGTGCCACCAGCAGAGATCCCGGGGGCACAGATACGCAGTATTTT CATSRDPGGTDTQYF
NA NA 13 TRBJ1-1 TRBV6-4 TGTGCCAGCAGTTCCTTAGACGGGAATGAAGCTTTCTTT CASSSLDGNEAFF
NA NA 14 TRBJ2-3 TRBV18 TGTGCCAGCTCACCCGGACACAGCAGGGATACGCAGTATTTT CASSPGHSRDTQYF
NA NA 13 TRBJ2-3 TRBV5-1 TGCGCCAGCAGCTTTTCGGGGGCAGATACGCAGTATTTT CASSFSGADTQYF
NA NA 15 TRBJ1-1 TRBV27 TGTGCCAGCAGTGAGCAGAGGGGACAGAACACTGAAGCTTTCTTT CASSEQRGQNTEAFF
NA TRBD2 13 TRBJ2-7 TRBV7-9 TGTGCCACTTCAACTAGCGGGCACTACGAGCAGTACTTC CATSTSGHYEQYF
once NA 13 TRBJ2-1 TRBV6-6 TGTGCCAGCAGTTCGAGCTCCTACAATGAGCAGTTCTTC CASSSSSYNEQFF
NA TRBD1 15 TRBJ2-1 TRBV6-5 TGTGCCAGCAGATGGACAGGGGATGCCTACAATGAGCAGTTCTTC CASRWTGDAYNEQFF
NA TRBD1 17 TRBJ1-5 TRBV19 TGTGCCAGTAACGGACAGGGGGCTAGGTATAGCAATCAGTCCCAGCATTTT CASNGQGARYSNQSQHF
NA TRBD1 15 TRBJ1-6 TRBV5-4 TGTGCCAGCAGCCGCGCCGACAGGGTGGGTTCACCCCTCCACTTT CASSRADRVGSPLHF
NA NA 15 TRBJ2-7 TRBV28 TGTGCCAGCAGTTTTCGGGGGGCGCGGGACTACGAGCAGTACTTC CASSFRGARDYEQYF
NA TRBD1 17 TRBJ2-5 TRBV7-9 TGTGCCAGCAGCCCCCCCCCTGACAGGGGGCGAGGGGAGACCCAGTACTTC CASSPPPDRGRGETQYF
NA NA 18 TRBJ1-6 TRBV5-5 TGTGCCAGCAGCCGCCAAAACCAAATGGGCAGTTCGAATTCACCCCTCCACTTT CASSRQNQMGSSNSPLHF